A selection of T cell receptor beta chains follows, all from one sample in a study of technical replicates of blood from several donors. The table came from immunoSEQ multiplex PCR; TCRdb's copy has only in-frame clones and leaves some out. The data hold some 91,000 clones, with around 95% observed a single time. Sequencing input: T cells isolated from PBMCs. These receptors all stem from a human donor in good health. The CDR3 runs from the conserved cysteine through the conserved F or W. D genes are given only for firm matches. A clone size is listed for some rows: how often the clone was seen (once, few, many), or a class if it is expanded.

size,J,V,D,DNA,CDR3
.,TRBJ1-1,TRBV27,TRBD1,TGTGCCAGCAGTTGGCTACACGGGACAGGGGACAACACTGAAGCTTTCTTT,CASSWLHGTGDNTEAFF
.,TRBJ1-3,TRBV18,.,TGTGCCAGCTCACCAGGTCCAGGGTCTTCGGGAAACACCATATATTTT,CASSPGPGSSGNTIYF
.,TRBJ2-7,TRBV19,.,TGTGCCAGTAATCAGGGTCGCGGAGACGAGCAGTACTTC,CASNQGRGDEQYF
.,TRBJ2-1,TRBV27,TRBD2,TGTGCCAGCAGCACTAGCGGGATAATTCATGAGCAGTTCTTC,CASSTSGIIHEQFF
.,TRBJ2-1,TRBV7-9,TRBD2,TGTGCCAGCAGCTTAGCGGTACCGGGACTACCAGTTGAGCAGTTCTTC,CASSLAVPGLPVEQFF
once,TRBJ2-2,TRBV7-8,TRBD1,TGTGCCAGCAGCCGAACTCTCGACAGGGGCCCTAACACCGGGGAGCTGTTTTTT,CASSRTLDRGPNTGELFF
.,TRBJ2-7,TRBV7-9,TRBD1,TGTGCCAGCAGCATACACCGGGACAGGGACTACGAGCAGTACTTC,CASSIHRDRDYEQYF
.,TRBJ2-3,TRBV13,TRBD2,TGTGCCAGCTTGGGGAGCGGGAGAGCGACAGATACGCAGTATTTT,CASLGSGRATDTQYF
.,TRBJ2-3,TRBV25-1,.,TGTGCCAGCAGTCCGCCAGGGGGCACAGATACGCAGTATTTT,CASSPPGGTDTQYF
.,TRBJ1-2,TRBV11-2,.,TGTGCCAGCAGTCCGCTTAAACGGGACTCACAACACTATGGCTACACCTTC,CASSPLKRDSQHYGYTF
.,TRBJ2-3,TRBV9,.,TGTGCCAGCAGCGTAGAAGCATCTAGCACAGATACGCAGTATTTT,CASSVEASSTDTQYF
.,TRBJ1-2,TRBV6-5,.,TGTGCCAGCAGTTTGGCGGGTGACTATGGCTACACCTTC,CASSLAGDYGYTF
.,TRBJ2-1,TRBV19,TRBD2,TGTGCCAGTAGTCCTGGGATAGCGGGGGTAATTGAAGGCGGGGACAATGAGCAGTTCTTC,CASSPGIAGVIEGGDNEQFF